Shown below are 18 T cell receptor beta chains from a single sample sequenced in a study of T-cell reconstitution after alpha-beta-depleted transplantation in children. For TCRbeta, the library was prepared with unique molecular identifiers. TCRdb re-called the PCR reads through MiXCR, storing one row per CDR3 protein. The sample carries some 590,000 distinct CDR3 sequences, 8% to 11% recorded once. The starting material was PBMCs from the stem cell graft donor, obtained from the stem cell graft. The source of these receptors is a human donor who donated a stem cell graft to a child with acute myeloid leukemia.

This clonotype came up many times. This sequence joins TRBV4-3 and TRBJ2-2; D gene ambiguous. The CDR3 consists of 14 residues. V gave up 0 bases and J gave up 4 bases, with 6 bases separating them. Per the germline V gene, CDR1 is LGHNA and CDR2 is YSLEER. The CDR3 sequence is CASSQDRITGELFF. In DNA, the CDR3 is TGCGCCAGCAGCCAAGATCGTATCACCGGGGAGCTGTTTTTT.

The table lists this clonotype with many counts. The chain is built from TRBV12-3 or TRBV12-4 and TRBJ1-5; TRBD1 might be the D (6 bases). The CDR3 length is 14 residues. V gave up 6 bases and J gave up 2 bases, with 11 bases separating them. CDR3: CASSTYRGNQPQHF. As DNA, the CDR3 is TGTGCCAGCAGCACCTACAGGGGCAATCAGCCCCAGCATTTT.

This clonotype came up a few times. The conserved phenylalanine or tryptophan normally closing the CDR3 is absent here, so this likely arose from a read error. No DNA is shown, since the ends of the CDR3 on it are uncertain; the CDR3 is the one TCRdb lists. J is TRBJ2-2 and V is TRBV4-3; the D segment call TRBD1 is taken from the table without a DNA check. A total of 15 residues make up the CDR3, ends included. In germline, CDR1 is LGHNA, CDR2 YSLEER. This chain's CDR3 is CASSQPGQNTGELFL.

The sample holds a few counts of this clonotype. The V and J genes are TRBV2 and TRBJ2-1; TRBD2 matches at 7 bases. The CDR3 runs to 13 residues. Germline CDR1 SNHLY, CDR2 FYNNEI. J lost 6 bases, V lost 4 bases, and 3 bases had no gene match. The CDR3 reads CASSATSVNEQFF. The CDR3 DNA is TGTGCCAGCAGTGCTACTAGCGTCAATGAGCAGTTCTTC.

This clonotype has ten or more counts. This sequence joins TRBV29-1 and TRBJ2-1; 7 positions agree with TRBD2. The CDR3 sequence is 14 residues long. CDR1 and CDR2 from the germline V gene are SQVTM and ANQGSEA. V lost 4 bases to trimming and J lost 4 bases; unmatched junction nucleotides: 7. Here the CDR3 reads CSVGGLAAYNEQFF. DNA of the CDR3: TGCAGCGTTGGAGGCCTAGCGGCATACAATGAGCAGTTCTTC.

V gene TRBV6-2 or TRBV6-3 combines with J gene TRBJ1-1; D is unclear. V was clipped by 2 bases and J by 7 bases, with 8 bases between them. The CDR3 is 12 residues long. Germline V gene data show CDR1 as MNHEY and CDR2 as SVGEGT. In DNA, the CDR3 is TGTGCCAGCAGTTACACCGGGATTGAAGCTTTCTTT. Translating it yields CASSYTGIEAFF.

Ten or more counts support this clonotype. The rearrangement links TRBV28 to TRBJ1-1, with a possible D match to TRBD1 (5 bases). The CDR3 runs to 16 residues. V lost 6 bases and J lost 0, with 17 bases in between. Germline CDR1 is MDHEN and CDR2 is SYDVKM. CDR3 region: CASRSADSPMNTEAFF. In DNA form, the CDR3 reads TGTGCCAGCAGATCCGCCGACAGCCCCATGAACACTGAAGCTTTCTTT.

The chain uses TRBV5-1 and TRBJ2-7; D not certain. Germline lookup yields CDR1 SGHRS and CDR2 YFSETQ. V gave up 4 bases and J gave up 2 bases, with 13 bases separating them. The CDR3 runs to 14 residues. CDR3 residues: CASSHSGAAYEQYF. DNA of the CDR3: TGCGCCAGCAGCCACTCAGGCGCCGCCTACGAGCAGTACTTC.

The rearrangement links TRBV5-1 to TRBJ1-4; D uncertain. Trimming took off 4 bases at V and 6 bases at J, with 13 bases between the two ends. Per the germline V gene, CDR1 is SGHRS and CDR2 is YFSETQ. This CDR3 is 14 amino acids long. CDR3 loop: CASSHSLGDEKLFF. The DNA of the CDR3 is TGCGCCAGCAGCCACTCTCTTGGGGATGAAAAACTGTTTTTT.

This rearrangement joins TRBV20-1 to TRBJ2-7; 9 bases match TRBD2. Germline CDR1 reads DFQATT; CDR2 reads SNEGSKA (reference sequence). This CDR3 contains 16 residues. Trimming took 5 bases from V and 1 from J; bases not matched to a gene: 12. The CDR3 loop is CSADSKAGGRSYEQYF. DNA for the CDR3: TGCAGTGCTGACTCCAAAGCGGGAGGACGGTCCTACGAGCAGTACTTC.

The V gene is TRBV18, the J gene TRBJ2-7; a possible D gene is TRBD1 (5 bases). CDR3 length equals 18 residues. Germline CDR1 is KGHSH and CDR2 is LQKENI. Trimming took off 4 bases at V and 1 base at J, with 23 bases between the two ends. The CDR3 DNA is TGTGCCAGCTCACTCGCCCGTACTGCCCCAGGGCAGTCCTACGAGCAGTACTTC. As protein: CASSLARTAPGQSYEQYF.

This clonotype was counted a few times. J is TRBJ2-1 and V is TRBV5-1, with 13 positions matching TRBD2. Germline loops: CDR1 SGHRS, CDR2 YFSETQ. CDR3 length: 17 amino acids. Losses at the gene ends were 4 bases for V and 7 bases for J; bases not matched to a gene: 11. The CDR3 DNA sequence: TGCGCCAGCAGCCCAAGCACCCGGACTAGCGGGAGTAATGAGCAGTTCTTC. It codes for CASSPSTRTSGSNEQFF.

This clonotype occurred a few times. V and J are TRBV2 and TRBJ2-3; D uncertain. Germline loops: CDR1 SNHLY, CDR2 FYNNEI. V lost 8 bases to trimming and J lost 6 bases, with 12 bases between them. This CDR3 comprises 12 residues. CDR3 coding DNA: TGTGCCAGCCGACCAGGCTCGGATACGCAGTATTTT. Amino acid sequence: CASRPGSDTQYF.

J is TRBJ2-3 and V is TRBV30; TRBD1 matches at 7 bases. This CDR3 is 16 amino acids long. Germline V lookup: CDR1 GTSNPN, CDR2 SVGIG (reference sequence). After removal of 3 bases from V and 0 bases from J, the junction contained 9 bases not matched to a gene. This chain's CDR3 is CAWSGDSQFSTDTQYF. CDR3 sequence (DNA): TGTGCCTGGAGCGGGGACAGTCAATTCAGCACAGATACGCAGTATTTT.

This clonotype has a handful of counts. The CDR3 protein is CANSDRSRSNYGYTF. The CDR3 DNA reads as TGTGCCAACTCGGACAGGAGCCGTTCTAACTATGGCTACACCTTC. The chain carries TRBV10-3 and TRBJ1-2; TRBD1 matches 7 bases. Germline CDR1 ENHRY, CDR2 SYGVKD. The CDR3 totals 15 residues. Trimming at V came to 10 bases and at J to 0 bases, leaving 11 bases not matched to a gene.

The chain couples TRBV2 to TRBJ2-2; D is tentatively TRBD1 or TRBD2 (5 bases each). V dropped 8 bases and J dropped 3 bases, with 13 bases sitting between them. CDR3 length: 14 amino acids. Germline assignment: CDR1 SNHLY and CDR2 FYNNEI. CDR3 sequence: CASRDGTYTGELFF. The CDR3, as DNA: TGTGCCAGCCGCGACGGGACCTACACCGGGGAGCTGTTTTTT.

The gene calls are TRBV3-1 and TRBJ2-3; D is ambiguous. CDR3 length: 13 residues. In germline, CDR1 is LGHDT, CDR2 YNNKEL (reference sequence). Trimming cost V 1 base and J 2 bases, with 4 bases left between them. Here the CDR3 DNA reads TGTGCCAGCAGCCAAGGGTTCACAGATACGCAGTATTTT. It is translated as CASSQGFTDTQYF.

This clonotype was found many times. The J gene is TRBJ2-3, the V gene TRBV20-1; D unclear. The CDR3 consists of 12 residues. The germline CDR1 and CDR2 sequences are DFQATT and SNEGSKA (reference sequence). The CDR3 nucleotides read TGCAGCGCGGAAGAAGGCACAGATACGCAGTATTTT. It specifies CSAEEGTDTQYF.